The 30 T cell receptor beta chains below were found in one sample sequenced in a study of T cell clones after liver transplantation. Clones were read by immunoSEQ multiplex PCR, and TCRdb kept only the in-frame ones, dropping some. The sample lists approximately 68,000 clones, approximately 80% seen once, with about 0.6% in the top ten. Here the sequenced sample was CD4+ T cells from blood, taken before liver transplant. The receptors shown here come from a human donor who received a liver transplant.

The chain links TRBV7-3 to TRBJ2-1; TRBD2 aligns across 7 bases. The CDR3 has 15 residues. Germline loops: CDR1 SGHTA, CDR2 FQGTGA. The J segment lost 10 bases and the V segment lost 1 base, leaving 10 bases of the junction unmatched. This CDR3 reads CASSLMPGRGGEQFF. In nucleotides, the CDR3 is TGTGCCAGCAGCTTAATGCCCGGGCGGGGAGGGGAGCAGTTCTTC.

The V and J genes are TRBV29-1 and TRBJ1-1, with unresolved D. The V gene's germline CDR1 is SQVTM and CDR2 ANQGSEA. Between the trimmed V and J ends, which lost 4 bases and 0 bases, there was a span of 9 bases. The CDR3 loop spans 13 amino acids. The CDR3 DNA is TGCAGCGTTGTCAAGGGAATGAACACTGAAGCTTTCTTT. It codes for CSVVKGMNTEAFF. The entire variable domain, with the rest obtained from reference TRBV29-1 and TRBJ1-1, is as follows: SAVISQKPSRDICQRGTSLTIQCQVDSQVTMMFWYRQQPGQSLTLIATANQGSEATYESGFVIDKFPISRPNLTFSTLTVSNMSPEDSSIYLCSVVKGMNTEAFFGQGTRLTVV.

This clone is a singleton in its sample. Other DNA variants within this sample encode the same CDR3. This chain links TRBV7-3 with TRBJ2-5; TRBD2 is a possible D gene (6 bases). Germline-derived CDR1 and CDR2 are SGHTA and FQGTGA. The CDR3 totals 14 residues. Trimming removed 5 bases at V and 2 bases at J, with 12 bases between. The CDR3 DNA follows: TGTGCCAGCAGCCCGACGGGACTGCAAGAGACCCAGTACTTC. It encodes CASSPTGLQETQYF.

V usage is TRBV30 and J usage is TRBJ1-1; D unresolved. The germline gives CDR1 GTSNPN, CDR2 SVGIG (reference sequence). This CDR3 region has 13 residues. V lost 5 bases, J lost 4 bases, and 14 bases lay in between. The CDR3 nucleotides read TGTGCCTGGGACCGGCAGGCCTTCACTGAAGCTTTCTTT. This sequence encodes CAWDRQAFTEAFF. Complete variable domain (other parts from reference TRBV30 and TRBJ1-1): SQTIHQWPATLVQPVGSPLSLECTVEGTSNPNLYWYRQAAGRGLQLLFYSVGIGQISSEVPQNLSASRPQDRQFILSSKKLLLSDSGFYLCAWDRQAFTEAFFGQGTRLTVV.

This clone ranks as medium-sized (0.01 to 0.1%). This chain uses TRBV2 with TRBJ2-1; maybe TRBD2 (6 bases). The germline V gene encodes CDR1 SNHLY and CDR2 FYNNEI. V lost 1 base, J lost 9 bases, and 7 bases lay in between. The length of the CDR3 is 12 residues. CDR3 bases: TGTGCCAGCAGTGAAGTGGGGGGTGAGCAGTTCTTC. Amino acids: CASSEVGGEQFF. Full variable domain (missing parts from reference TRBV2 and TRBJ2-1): EPEVTQTPSHQVTQMGQEVILRCVPISNHLYFYWYRQILGQKVEFLVSFYNNEISEKSEIFDDQFSVERPDGSNFTLKIRSTKLEDSAMYFCASSEVGGEQFFGPGTRLTVL.

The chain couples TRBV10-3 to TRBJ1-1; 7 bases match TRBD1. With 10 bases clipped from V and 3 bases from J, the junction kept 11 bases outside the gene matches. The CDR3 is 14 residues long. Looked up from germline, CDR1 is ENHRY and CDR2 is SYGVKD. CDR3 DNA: TGTGCCACCAGACAGGGTGAACTCTACACTGAAGCTTTCTTT. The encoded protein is CATRQGELYTEAFF.

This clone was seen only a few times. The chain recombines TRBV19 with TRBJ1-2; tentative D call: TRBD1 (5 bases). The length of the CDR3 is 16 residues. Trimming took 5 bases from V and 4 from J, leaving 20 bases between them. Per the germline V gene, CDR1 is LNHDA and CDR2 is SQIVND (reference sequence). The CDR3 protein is CASSGRAFGATYGYTF. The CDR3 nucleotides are TGTGCCAGTAGTGGAAGGGCGTTTGGGGCCACCTATGGCTACACCTTC.

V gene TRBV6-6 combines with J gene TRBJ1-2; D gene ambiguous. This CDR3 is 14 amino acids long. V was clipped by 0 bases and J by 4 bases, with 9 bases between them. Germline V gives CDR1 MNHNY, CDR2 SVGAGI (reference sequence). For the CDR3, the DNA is TGTGCCAGCAGTTACTCCCCCGGCCCCTATGGCTACACCTTC. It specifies CASSYSPGPYGYTF.

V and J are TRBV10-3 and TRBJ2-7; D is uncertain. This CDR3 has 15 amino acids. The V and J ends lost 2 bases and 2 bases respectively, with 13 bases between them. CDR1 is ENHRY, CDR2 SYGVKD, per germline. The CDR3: CAISEAMGWPYEQYF. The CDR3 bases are TGTGCCATCAGTGAGGCGATGGGGTGGCCCTACGAGCAGTACTTC.

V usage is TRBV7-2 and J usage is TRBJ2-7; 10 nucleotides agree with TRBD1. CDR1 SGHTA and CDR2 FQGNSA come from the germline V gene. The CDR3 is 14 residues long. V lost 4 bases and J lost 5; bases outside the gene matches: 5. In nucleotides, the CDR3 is TGTGCCAGCAGCTGGGACAGGGGTATGAACGAGCAGTACTTC. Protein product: CASSWDRGMNEQYF. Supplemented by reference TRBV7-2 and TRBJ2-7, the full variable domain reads GAGVSQSPSNKVTEKGKDVELRCDPISGHTALYWYRQSLGQGLEFLIYFQGNSAPDKSGLPSDRFSAERTGGSVSTLTIQRTQQEDSAVYLCASSWDRGMNEQYFGPGTRLTVT.

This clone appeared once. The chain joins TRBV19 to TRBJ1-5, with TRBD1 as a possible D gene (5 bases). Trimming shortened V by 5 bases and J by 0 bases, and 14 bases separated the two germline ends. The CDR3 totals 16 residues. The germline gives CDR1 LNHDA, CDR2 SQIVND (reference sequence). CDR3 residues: CASSGGDSYSNQPQHF. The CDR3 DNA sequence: TGTGCCAGTAGTGGTGGGGACTCCTATAGCAATCAGCCCCAGCATTTT. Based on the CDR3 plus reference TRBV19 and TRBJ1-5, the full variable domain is DGGITQSPKYLFRKEGQNVTLSCEQNLNHDAMYWYRQDPGQGLRLIYYSQIVNDFQKGDIAEGYSVSREKKESFPLTVTSAQKNPTAFYLCASSGGDSYSNQPQHFGDGTRLSIL.

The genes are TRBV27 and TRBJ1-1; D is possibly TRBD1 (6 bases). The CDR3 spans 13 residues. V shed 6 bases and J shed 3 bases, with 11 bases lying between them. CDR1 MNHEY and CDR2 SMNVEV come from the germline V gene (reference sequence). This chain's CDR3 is CASSPTGYTEAFF. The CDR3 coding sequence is TGTGCCAGCAGCCCAACAGGGTACACTGAAGCTTTCTTT.

CDR3: CASSRTLRGEGAGANVLTF. The CDR3 nucleotides read TGTGCCAGCAGCCGAACCCTCAGGGGGGAGGGCGCTGGGGCCAACGTCCTGACTTTC. The chain has TRBV27 and TRBJ2-6, with D possibly being TRBD1 or TRBD2 (7 bases each). This CDR3 comprises 19 residues. V was shortened by 6 bases and J by 2 bases, with 23 bases between the two germline ends. CDR1 is MNHEY, CDR2 SMNVEV, per germline (reference sequence).

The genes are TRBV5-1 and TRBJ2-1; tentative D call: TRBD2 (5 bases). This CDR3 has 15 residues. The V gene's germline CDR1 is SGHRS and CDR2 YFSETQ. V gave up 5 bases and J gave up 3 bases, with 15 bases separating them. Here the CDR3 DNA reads TGCGCCAGCAGGGGAGTGTGGGCGGGCTACAATGAGCAGTTCTTC. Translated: CASRGVWAGYNEQFF.

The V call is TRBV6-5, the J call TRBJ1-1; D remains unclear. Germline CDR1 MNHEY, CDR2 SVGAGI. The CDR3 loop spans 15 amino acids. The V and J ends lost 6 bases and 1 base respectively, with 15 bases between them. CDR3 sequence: CASSRDLHSNTEAFF. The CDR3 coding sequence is TGTGCCAGCAGCCGCGACCTCCACTCGAACACTGAAGCTTTCTTT.

In nucleotides, the CDR3 is TGTGCCAGCTCACCAAACCCAGGGGTCGGCTATGGCTACACCTTC. It encodes CASSPNPGVGYGYTF. The chain links TRBV18 to TRBJ1-2, with D tentatively TRBD1 (6 bases). Looked up from germline, CDR1 is KGHSH and CDR2 is LQKENI. There are 15 residues in the CDR3. The V gene lost 2 bases and the J gene lost 4 bases, with 14 bases spanning the gap.

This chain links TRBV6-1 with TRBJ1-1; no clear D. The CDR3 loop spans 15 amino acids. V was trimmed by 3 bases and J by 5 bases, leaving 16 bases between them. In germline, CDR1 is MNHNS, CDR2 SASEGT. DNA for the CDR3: TGTGCCAGCAGTGATATGGGCAGGCCGAGGACTGAAGCTTTCTTT. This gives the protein CASSDMGRPRTEAFF.

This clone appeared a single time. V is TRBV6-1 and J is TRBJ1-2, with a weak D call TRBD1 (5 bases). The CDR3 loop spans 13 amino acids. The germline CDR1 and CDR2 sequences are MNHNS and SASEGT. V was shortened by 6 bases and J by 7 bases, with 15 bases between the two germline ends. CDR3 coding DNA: TGTGCCAGCAGGAATCTGGGGGTCGCTGGCTACACCTTC. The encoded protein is CASRNLGVAGYTF.

The DNA for the CDR3 is TGTGCCAGCAGCTTACAGGGAAGGATGGACGAGCAGTACTTC. Protein product: CASSLQGRMDEQYF. The rearrangement uses TRBV7-2 and TRBJ2-7; tentative D call: TRBD1 (5 bases). Between the trimmed V and J ends, which lost 2 bases and 5 bases, there was a span of 13 bases. Germline CDR1 reads SGHTA; CDR2 reads FQGNSA. The CDR3 totals 14 residues.

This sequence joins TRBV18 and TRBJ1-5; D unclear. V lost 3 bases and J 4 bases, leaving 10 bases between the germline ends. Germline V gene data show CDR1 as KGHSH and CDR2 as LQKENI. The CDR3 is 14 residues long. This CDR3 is CASSPAKGNQPQHF. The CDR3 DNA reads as TGTGCCAGCTCACCCGCCAAGGGAAATCAGCCCCAGCATTTT.

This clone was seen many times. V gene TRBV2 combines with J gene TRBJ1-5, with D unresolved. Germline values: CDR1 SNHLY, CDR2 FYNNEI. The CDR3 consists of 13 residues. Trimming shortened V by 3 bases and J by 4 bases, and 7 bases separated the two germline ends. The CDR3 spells CASSDSVNQPQHF. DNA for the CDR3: TGTGCCAGCAGTGATAGTGTGAATCAGCCCCAGCATTTT.

Here the CDR3 reads CASSLSTPTYNEQFF. CDR3 sequence (DNA): TGTGCCAGCAGTTTGTCAACTCCTACCTACAATGAGCAGTTCTTC. The gene calls are TRBV27 and TRBJ2-1; D is unclear. Germline assignment: CDR1 MNHEY and CDR2 SMNVEV (reference sequence). The CDR3 sequence is 15 residues long. The V end lost 3 bases, the J end lost 2 bases, and 11 bases lay between the germline ends.

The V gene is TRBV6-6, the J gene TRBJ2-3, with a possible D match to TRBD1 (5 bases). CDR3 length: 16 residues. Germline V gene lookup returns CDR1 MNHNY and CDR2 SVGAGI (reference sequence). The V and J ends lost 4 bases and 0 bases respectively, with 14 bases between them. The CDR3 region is CASSLPRTPSTDTQYF. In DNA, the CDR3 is TGTGCCAGCAGTTTACCTCGGACACCAAGCACAGATACGCAGTATTTT.

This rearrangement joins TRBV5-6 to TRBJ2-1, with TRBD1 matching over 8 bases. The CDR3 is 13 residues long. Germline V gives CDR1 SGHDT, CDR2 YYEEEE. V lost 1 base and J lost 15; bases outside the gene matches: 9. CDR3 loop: CASSLPGQAGRFF. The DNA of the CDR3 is TGTGCCAGCAGCTTGCCGGGACAGGCAGGCCGGTTCTTC.

The CDR3 nucleotides read TGCGCCAGCAGCCAACAGGACTCAGACACCGGGGAGCTGTTTTTT. Protein sequence: CASSQQDSDTGELFF. The chain is built from TRBV4-1 and TRBJ2-2; possibly TRBD2 for D (5 bases). The V and J ends lost 2 bases and 3 bases respectively, with 10 bases between them. The CDR3 has 15 residues. CDR1 and CDR2 from the germline V gene are MGHRA and YSYEKL.

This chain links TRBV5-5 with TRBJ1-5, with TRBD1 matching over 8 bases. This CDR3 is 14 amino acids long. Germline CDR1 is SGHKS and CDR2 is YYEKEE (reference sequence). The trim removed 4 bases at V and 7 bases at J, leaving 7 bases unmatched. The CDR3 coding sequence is TGTGCCAGCAGCCTACAGGGGGAATGGCAGCCCCAGCATTTT. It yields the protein CASSLQGEWQPQHF.

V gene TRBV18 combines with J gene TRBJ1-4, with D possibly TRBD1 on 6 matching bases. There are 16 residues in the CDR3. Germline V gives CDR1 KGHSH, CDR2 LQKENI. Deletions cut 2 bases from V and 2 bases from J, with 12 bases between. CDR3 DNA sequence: TGTGCCAGCTCACCATCCAGGGGCATTACTAATGAAAAACTGTTTTTT. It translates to CASSPSRGITNEKLFF.

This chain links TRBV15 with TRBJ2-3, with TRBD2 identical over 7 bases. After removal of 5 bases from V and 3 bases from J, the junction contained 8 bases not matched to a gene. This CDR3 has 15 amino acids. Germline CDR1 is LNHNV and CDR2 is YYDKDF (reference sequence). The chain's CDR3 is CATSLRMRGTDTQYF. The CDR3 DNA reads TGTGCCACCAGCCTTCGGATGCGGGGGACAGATACGCAGTATTTT.

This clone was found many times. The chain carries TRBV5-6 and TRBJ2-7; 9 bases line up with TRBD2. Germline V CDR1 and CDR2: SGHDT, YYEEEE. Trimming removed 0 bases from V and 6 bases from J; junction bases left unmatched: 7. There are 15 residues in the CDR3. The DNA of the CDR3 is TGTGCCAGCAGCTTGGGAATTAGCGGGGGCCCCGAGCAGTACTTC. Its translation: CASSLGISGGPEQYF.

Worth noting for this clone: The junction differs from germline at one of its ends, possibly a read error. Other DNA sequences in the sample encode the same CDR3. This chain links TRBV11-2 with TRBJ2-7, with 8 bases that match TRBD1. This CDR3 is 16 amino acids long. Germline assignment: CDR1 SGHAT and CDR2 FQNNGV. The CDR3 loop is CASRPRQGRLSYEQYF. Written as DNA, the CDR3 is TGTGCCAGCAGACCTAGACAGGGGAGGTTATCCTACGAACAGTACTTC.